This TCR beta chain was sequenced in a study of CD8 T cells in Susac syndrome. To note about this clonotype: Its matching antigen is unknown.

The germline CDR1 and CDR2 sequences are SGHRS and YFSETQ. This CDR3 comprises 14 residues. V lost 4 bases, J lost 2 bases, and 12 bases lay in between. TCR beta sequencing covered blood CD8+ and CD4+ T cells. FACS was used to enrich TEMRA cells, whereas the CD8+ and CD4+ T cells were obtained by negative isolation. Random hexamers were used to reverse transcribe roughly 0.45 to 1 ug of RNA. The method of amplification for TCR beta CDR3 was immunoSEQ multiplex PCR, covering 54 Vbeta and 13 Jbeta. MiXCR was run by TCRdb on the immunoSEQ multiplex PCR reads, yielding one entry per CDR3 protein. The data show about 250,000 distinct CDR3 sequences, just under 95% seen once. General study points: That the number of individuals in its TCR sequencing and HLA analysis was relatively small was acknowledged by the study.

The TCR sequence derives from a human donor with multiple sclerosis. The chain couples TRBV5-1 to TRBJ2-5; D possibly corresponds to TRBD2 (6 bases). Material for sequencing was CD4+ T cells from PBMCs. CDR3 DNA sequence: TGCGCCAGCAGCCCTGGAGGGCAGCAAGAGACCCAGTACTTC. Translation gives CASSPGGQQETQYF.